One and the same sample provided the 2 T cell receptor beta chains below, sequenced in a study of response to subunit inactivated influenza vaccine. MiXCR was run by TCRdb on the RT-PCR reads, yielding one entry per CDR3 protein. The table has about 610,000 distinct CDR3 sequences, 14% seen once. The sequenced sample was PBMCs from blood, obtained about 11 days after vaccination. Receptor source: a man aged 50 to 60 who received an inactivated influenza vaccine.

This clonotype appeared a few times. This chain uses TRBV10-3 with TRBJ2-1, with D maybe TRBD1 (6 bases). Trimming removed 6 bases from V and 5 bases from J, with 17 bases in between. CDR3 length: 15 residues. In germline, CDR1 is ENHRY, CDR2 SYGVKD. CDR3 DNA sequence: TGTGCCATCAGAGATCCGGGACACCCGAACAATGAGCAGTTCTTC. Encoded protein: CAIRDPGHPNNEQFF.

This clonotype was recorded a few times. The rearrangement uses TRBV7-3 and TRBJ2-2; D gene uncertain. CDR3 length: 14 amino acids. The germline V gene has CDR1 SGHTA and CDR2 FQGTGA. V was trimmed by 3 bases and J by 0 bases, leaving 5 bases between them. This CDR3 is CASSLYANTGELFF. For the CDR3, the DNA is TGTGCCAGCAGCTTGTACGCGAACACCGGGGAGCTGTTTTTT.